The 25 T cell receptor beta chains reported below all come from one sample, sequenced in a study of blood T cell repertoires in COVID-19. The protocol was immunoSEQ multiplex PCR, while the TCRdb copy is restricted to in-frame clones and leaves out a portion. This table holds about 150,000 clones, about 80% found once. Sample: peripheral blood. These receptors came from a human donor in a cohort sampled during active COVID-19.

This chain joins TRBV5-4 and TRBJ2-3; TRBD2 aligns across 7 bases. The germline CDR1 and CDR2 sequences are SGHNT and YYREEE (reference sequence). With V trimmed by 6 bases and J by 0 bases, 10 bases remained unmatched. The CDR3 is made up of 16 amino acids. The CDR3 bases are TGTGCCAGCACCAAACAACTAGCGCCAAGCACAGATACGCAGTATTTT. It yields the protein CASTKQLAPSTDTQYF.

This chain connects TRBV2 to TRBJ1-5; 7 bases line up with TRBD1. Germline V gene data show CDR1 as SNHLY and CDR2 as FYNNEI. The CDR3 runs 16 residues. The junction had 12 bases not matched to a gene; V was cut back by 6 bases and J by 4 bases. CDR3 residues: CASRPTPGQKNQPQHF. In DNA form, the CDR3 reads TGTGCCAGCAGACCCACTCCGGGACAGAAAAATCAGCCCCAGCATTTT.

The chain links TRBV6-5 to TRBJ1-4; D call uncertain. This CDR3 has 13 amino acids. Trimming took off 8 bases at V and 6 bases at J, with 13 bases between the two ends. Germline CDR1 reads MNHEY; CDR2 reads SVGAGI. For the CDR3, the DNA is TGTGCCAGCCCCTCCGATAGTCATGAAAAACTGTTTTTT. Translated: CASPSDSHEKLFF.

The chain links TRBV18 to TRBJ1-5; 7 bases align to TRBD1. CDR1 and CDR2 from the germline V gene are KGHSH and LQKENI. V trimming: 2 bases; J trimming: 2 bases; junction bases outside the gene matches: 0. The CDR3 is 14 amino acids. The DNA of the CDR3 is TGTGCCAGCTCACCAGACAGGGGCAATCAGCCCCAGCATTTT. Translating gives CASSPDRGNQPQHF.

The V call is TRBV7-2, the J call TRBJ1-3, with 7 positions matching TRBD1. The CDR3 is 16 amino acids. The junction had 9 bases not matched to a gene; V was cut back by 3 bases and J by 4 bases. Germline values: CDR1 SGHTA, CDR2 FQGNSA. The CDR3 region has the DNA TGTGCCAGCAGCTTTGGTTCAGGGGGGAGAGGAAACACCATATATTTT. It yields the protein CASSFGSGGRGNTIYF.

This clone was seen only a few times. J is TRBJ2-7 and V is TRBV6-5, with 9 bases identical to TRBD1. The CDR3 has 13 amino acids. V shed 6 bases and J 4 bases; nucleotides not matched to a gene: 4. The germline gives CDR1 MNHEY, CDR2 SVGAGI. The CDR3 nucleotides are TGTGCCAGCAGGGGACAGGGTCTGTACGAGCAGTACTTC. The encoded protein is CASRGQGLYEQYF.

The CDR3 is CASSYPGREYGYTF. The DNA for the CDR3 is TGTGCCAGCAGTTACCCCGGACGGGAATATGGCTACACCTTC. J is TRBJ1-2 and V is TRBV6-6; D remains ambiguous. With 2 bases removed from V and 5 bases from J, the gap between germline ends came to 12 bases. This CDR3 spans 14 amino acids. Germline-derived CDR1 and CDR2 are MNHNY and SVGAGI (reference sequence).

This clone was seen more than once but under ten times. This chain uses TRBV5-5 with TRBJ1-6, with 9 positions matching TRBD1. This CDR3 region has 14 residues. The ends lost 5 bases at V and 7 bases at J; junction bases unmatched: 4. Looked up from germline, CDR1 is SGHKS and CDR2 is YYEKEE (reference sequence). CDR3 residues: CASSFGQGNSPLHF. CDR3 nucleotides: TGTGCCAGCAGTTTTGGACAGGGGAATTCACCCCTCCACTTT. The variable domain in full, completed from reference TRBV5-5 and TRBJ1-6, reads DAGVTQSPTHLIKTRGQQVTLRCSPISGHKSVSWYQQVLGQGPQFIFQYYEKEERGRGNFPDRFSARQFPNYSSELNVNALLLGDSALYLCASSFGQGNSPLHFGNGTRLTVT.

V is TRBV9 and J is TRBJ1-4, with TRBD1 identical over 11 bases. This CDR3 is 14 amino acids long. Germline trimming cut 3 bases from V and 7 bases from J; bases unmatched to any gene: 2. CDR1 and CDR2 from the germline V gene are SGDLS and YYNGEE. CDR3 coding DNA: TGTGCCAGCAGCGGGGACAGGGGGGTTGAAAAACTGTTTTTT. Its protein is CASSGDRGVEKLFF.

This clone was counted at least ten times. The chain has TRBV9 and TRBJ2-5; TRBD1 matches 8 bases. V shed 3 bases and J 5 bases; nucleotides not matched to a gene: 6. The length of the CDR3 is 14 residues. The germline V gene encodes CDR1 SGDLS and CDR2 YYNGEE. The CDR3 region is CASSDGQGGETQYF. Here the CDR3 DNA reads TGTGCCAGCAGCGACGGACAGGGTGGGGAGACCCAGTACTTC.

This rearrangement joins TRBV6-1 to TRBJ1-2; possible D gene TRBD1, 5 bases. The V end was cut by 3 bases, the J end by 3 bases, with 14 bases between. CDR1 and CDR2 from the germline V gene are MNHNS and SASEGT. The CDR3 spans 15 residues. In DNA, the CDR3 is TGTGCCAGCAGTGAGGCCGGGGGGTATGACTATGGCTACACCTTC. It specifies CASSEAGGYDYGYTF.

This chain joins TRBV25-1 and TRBJ2-7; 7 nucleotides match TRBD2. The length of the CDR3 is 14 residues. Germline-derived CDR1 and CDR2 are MGHDK and SYGVNS. V lost 4 bases and J lost 8; bases outside the gene matches: 11. The CDR3 sequence: CASSVPGGRNKQYF. The DNA of the CDR3 is TGTGCCAGCAGTGTACCCGGGGGGAGGAACAAGCAGTACTTC.

This chain joins TRBV27 and TRBJ2-2, with TRBD1 as a possible D gene (5 bases). Germline lookup yields CDR1 MNHEY and CDR2 SMNVEV (reference sequence). V lost 4 bases to trimming and J lost 8 bases, with 11 bases between them. The CDR3 totals 13 residues. For the CDR3, the DNA is TGTGCCAGCAGTTCGGCCAGGGAAGGGGAGCTGTTTTTT. This encodes CASSSAREGELFF.

The V call is TRBV19, the J call TRBJ1-2, with D tentatively TRBD1 (5 bases). The CDR3 consists of 14 residues. V was cut by 1 base and J by 8 bases, with 14 bases left in between. CDR1 and CDR2 from the germline V gene are LNHDA and SQIVND (reference sequence). The DNA of the CDR3 is TGTGCCAGTAGTATAGGAGGGGAGGTCTACGGCTACACCTTC. Its protein is CASSIGGEVYGYTF. Complete variable domain (other parts from reference TRBV19 and TRBJ1-2): DGGITQSPKYLFRKEGQNVTLSCEQNLNHDAMYWYRQDPGQGLRLIYYSQIVNDFQKGDIAEGYSVSREKKESFPLTVTSAQKNPTAFYLCASSIGGEVYGYTFGSGTRLTVV.

The gene calls are TRBV15 and TRBJ2-5, with 7 bases fitting TRBD2. CDR1 and CDR2 from the germline V gene are LNHNV and YYDKDF (reference sequence). This CDR3 contains 16 residues. V was clipped by 2 bases and J by 1 base; unmatched bases: 7. CDR3 protein: CATSRPGEGTQETQYF. DNA for the CDR3: TGTGCCACCAGCAGACCCGGGGAGGGAACCCAAGAGACCCAGTACTTC.

The rearrangement joins TRBV19 to TRBJ2-7, with 8 bases lining up with TRBD2. The V gene end was trimmed by 4 bases and the J gene end by 6 bases; junction bases not matched to a gene: 11. This CDR3 comprises 15 residues. CDR1 is LNHDA and CDR2 is SQIVND in the germline V gene (reference sequence). The CDR3 coding sequence is TGTGCCAGTAGTACGACATCGGGGGGGCCCCGCGAGCAGTACTTC. The encoded protein is CASSTTSGGPREQYF.

The V call is TRBV18, the J call TRBJ2-7, with D perhaps matching TRBD2 (5 bases). The CDR3 has 13 residues. The V gene lost 3 bases and the J gene lost 3 bases, with 9 bases spanning the gap. Germline V CDR1 and CDR2: KGHSH, LQKENI. The CDR3 sequence is CASSPGVLYEQYV. The CDR3 DNA follows: TGTGCCAGCTCACCCGGGGTACTCTACGAGCAGTACGTC.

The J gene is TRBJ1-4, the V gene TRBV9, with 9 bases matching TRBD1. J gave up 8 bases and V 1 base, and 6 bases lay outside the gene matches. Germline CDR1 SGDLS, CDR2 YYNGEE. CDR3 size: 15 residues. CDR3 protein: CASSVSGTGHEKLFF. Written as DNA, the CDR3 is TGTGCCAGCAGCGTATCCGGGACAGGGCACGAAAAACTGTTTTTT. The full variable domain, rest sourced from reference TRBV9 and TRBJ1-4, is DSGVTQTPKHLITATGQRVTLRCSPRSGDLSVYWYQQSLDQGLQFLIQYYNGEERAKGNILERFSAQQFPDLHSELNLSSLELGDSALYFCASSVSGTGHEKLFFGSGTQLSVL.

This rearrangement joins TRBV6-1 to TRBJ2-1; 7 bases are a match to TRBD2. This CDR3 has 16 residues. Germline V lookup: CDR1 MNHNS, CDR2 SASEGT. The V and J ends lost 2 bases and 4 bases, in that order; junction bases with no gene match: 8. The CDR3 sequence: CASSEFRGGEYNEQFF. The CDR3, as DNA: TGTGCCAGCAGTGAATTCCGCGGGGGAGAGTACAATGAGCAGTTCTTC.

The chain is built from TRBV5-6 and TRBJ2-7, with 7 bases identical to TRBD2. J lost 6 bases, V lost 4 bases, and 4 bases had no gene match. The CDR3 is made up of 12 amino acids. The V gene's germline CDR1 is SGHDT and CDR2 YYEEEE. CDR3 region: CASSVGGIEQYF. The CDR3 DNA sequence: TGTGCCAGCAGCGTGGGAGGGATCGAGCAGTACTTC.

Here the CDR3 reads CASSSPWRGGHETQYF. The CDR3, as DNA: TGTGCCAGCAGCTCCCCCTGGCGGGGGGGCCATGAGACCCAGTACTTC. The rearrangement joins TRBV11-2 to TRBJ2-5; 9 bases map to TRBD2. The CDR3 sequence is 16 residues long. V trimming: 4 bases; J trimming: 5 bases; junction bases outside the gene matches: 11. Germline CDR1 SGHAT, CDR2 FQNNGV. The whole variable domain, filled in from reference TRBV11-2 and TRBJ2-5, reads EAGVAQSPRYKIIEKRQSVAFWCNPISGHATLYWYQQILGQGPKLLIQFQNNGVVDDSQLPKDRFSAERLKGVDSTLKIQPAKLEDSAVYLCASSSPWRGGHETQYFGPGTRLLVL.

This clone appeared many times. The chain employs TRBV9 and TRBJ2-1; TRBD2 matches at 10 bases. The V and J ends lost 3 bases and 10 bases, in that order; junction bases with no gene match: 4. The CDR3 has 13 residues. Germline-derived CDR1 and CDR2 are SGDLS and YYNGEE. CDR3 sequence reads: CASSEAGGREQFF. DNA for the CDR3: TGTGCCAGCAGCGAAGCGGGGGGGCGAGAGCAGTTCTTC.

The gene calls are TRBV7-9 and TRBJ1-1; 7 bases map to TRBD1. The germline gives CDR1 SEHNR, CDR2 FQNEAQ (reference sequence). This CDR3 contains 15 residues. J lost 11 bases, V lost 4 bases, and 16 bases had no gene match. In DNA, the CDR3 is TGTGCCAGCAGCTCCGGGACAGACCAGGCCCTAGATGCTTTCTTT. Its translation: CASSSGTDQALDAFF.

The chain has TRBV2 and TRBJ2-2; no definite D call. Germline CDR1 is SNHLY and CDR2 is FYNNEI. The V gene lost 4 bases and the J gene lost 0 bases, with 6 bases spanning the gap. The CDR3 consists of 14 residues. The CDR3 here is CASSVAANTGELFF. The CDR3 DNA reads TGTGCCAGCAGTGTGGCCGCGAACACCGGGGAGCTGTTTTTT.

The V call is TRBV6-5, the J call TRBJ1-4, with 8 bases aligning to TRBD1. V lost 6 bases and J lost 6; bases outside the gene matches: 6. CDR1 is MNHEY and CDR2 is SVGAGI in the germline V gene. CDR3 length equals 14 residues. The chain's CDR3 is CASRTRGLDEKLFF. The CDR3 coding sequence is TGTGCCAGCAGAACCAGGGGGCTGGATGAAAAACTGTTTTTT.